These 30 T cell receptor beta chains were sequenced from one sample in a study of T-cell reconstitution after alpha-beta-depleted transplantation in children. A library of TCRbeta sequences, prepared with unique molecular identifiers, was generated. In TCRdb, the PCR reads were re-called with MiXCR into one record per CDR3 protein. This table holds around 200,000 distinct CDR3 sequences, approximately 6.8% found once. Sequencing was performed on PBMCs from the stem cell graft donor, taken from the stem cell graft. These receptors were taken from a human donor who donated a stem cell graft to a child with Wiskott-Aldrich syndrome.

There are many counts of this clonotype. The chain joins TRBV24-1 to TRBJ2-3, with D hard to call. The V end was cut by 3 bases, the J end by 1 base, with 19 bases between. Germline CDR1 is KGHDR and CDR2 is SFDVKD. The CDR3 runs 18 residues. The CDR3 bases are TGTGCCACCAGTGATCCATCCCTCGGCGAAATTGGCACAGATACGCAGTATTTT. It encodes CATSDPSLGEIGTDTQYF.

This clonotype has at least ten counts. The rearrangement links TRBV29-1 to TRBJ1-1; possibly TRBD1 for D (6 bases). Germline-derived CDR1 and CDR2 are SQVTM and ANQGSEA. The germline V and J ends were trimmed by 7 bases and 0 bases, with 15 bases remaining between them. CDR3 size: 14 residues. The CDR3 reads CSAPGTPMNTEAFF. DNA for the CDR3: TGCAGCGCTCCCGGGACACCTATGAACACTGAAGCTTTCTTT.

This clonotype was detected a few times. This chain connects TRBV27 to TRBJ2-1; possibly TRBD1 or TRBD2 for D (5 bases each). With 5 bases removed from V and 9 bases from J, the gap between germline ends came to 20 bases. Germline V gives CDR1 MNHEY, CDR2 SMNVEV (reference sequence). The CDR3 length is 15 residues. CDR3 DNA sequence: TGTGCCAGCAGTCGACCACGGGACCCCCCAAGTGAGCAGTTCTTC. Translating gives CASSRPRDPPSEQFF.

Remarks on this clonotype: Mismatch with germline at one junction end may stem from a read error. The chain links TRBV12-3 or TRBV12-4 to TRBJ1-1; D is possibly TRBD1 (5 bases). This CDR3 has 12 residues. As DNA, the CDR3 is TGTGCCGGCAGTTGGGGGAGCACTGAAGCTTTCTTT. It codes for CAGSWGSTEAFF.

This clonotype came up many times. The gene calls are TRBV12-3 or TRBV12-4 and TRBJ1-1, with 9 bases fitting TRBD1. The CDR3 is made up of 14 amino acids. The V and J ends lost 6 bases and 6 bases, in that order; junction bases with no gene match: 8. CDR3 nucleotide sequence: TGTGCCAGCAGGCCCCACAGGGGGCTGGCTGAAGCTTTCTTT. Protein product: CASRPHRGLAEAFF.

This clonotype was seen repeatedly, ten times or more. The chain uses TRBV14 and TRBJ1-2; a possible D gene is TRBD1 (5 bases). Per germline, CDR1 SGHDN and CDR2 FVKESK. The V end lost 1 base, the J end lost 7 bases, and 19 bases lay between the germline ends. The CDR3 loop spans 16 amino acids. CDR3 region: CASSQVVAKQRGGYTF. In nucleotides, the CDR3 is TGTGCCAGCAGCCAAGTTGTAGCAAAGCAAAGGGGTGGCTACACCTTC. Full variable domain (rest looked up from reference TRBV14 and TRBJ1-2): EAGVTQFPSHSVIEKGQTVTLRCDPISGHDNLYWYRRVMGKEIKFLLHFVKESKQDESGMPNNRFLAERTGGTYSTLKVQPAELEDSGVYFCASSQVVAKQRGGYTFGSGTRLTVV.

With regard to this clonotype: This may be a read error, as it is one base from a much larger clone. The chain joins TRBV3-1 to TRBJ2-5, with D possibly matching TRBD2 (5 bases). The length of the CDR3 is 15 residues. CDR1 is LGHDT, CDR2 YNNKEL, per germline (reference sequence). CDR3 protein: CATSQELGSQETQYF. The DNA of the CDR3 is TGTGCCACCAGCCAAGAGTTAGGGAGCCAAGAGACCCAGTACTTC.

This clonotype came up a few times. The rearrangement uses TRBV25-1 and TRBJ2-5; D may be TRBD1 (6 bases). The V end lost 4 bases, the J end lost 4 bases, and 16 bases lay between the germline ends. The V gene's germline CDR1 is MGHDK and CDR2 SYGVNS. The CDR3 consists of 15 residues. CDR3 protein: CASSGSQGLGETQYF. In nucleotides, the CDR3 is TGTGCCAGCAGTGGGTCCCAGGGGTTAGGAGAGACCCAGTACTTC.

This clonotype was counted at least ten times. Written as DNA, the CDR3 is TGTGCCAGCTCACCACTACGGAGCTCCTACAATGAGCAGTTCTTC. It is translated as CASSPLRSSYNEQFF. This sequence joins TRBV18 and TRBJ2-1; D not resolved. V was pared by 1 base and J by 0 bases, with 7 bases between. Germline V CDR1 and CDR2: KGHSH, LQKENI. CDR3 length equals 15 residues.

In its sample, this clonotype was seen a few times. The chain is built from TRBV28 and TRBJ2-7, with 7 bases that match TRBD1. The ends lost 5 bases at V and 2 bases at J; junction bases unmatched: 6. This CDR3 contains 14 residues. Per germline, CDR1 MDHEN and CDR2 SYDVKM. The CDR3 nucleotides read TGTGCCAGCAGTGCCCTAGGACAGGCCTACGAGCAGTACTTC. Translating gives CASSALGQAYEQYF.

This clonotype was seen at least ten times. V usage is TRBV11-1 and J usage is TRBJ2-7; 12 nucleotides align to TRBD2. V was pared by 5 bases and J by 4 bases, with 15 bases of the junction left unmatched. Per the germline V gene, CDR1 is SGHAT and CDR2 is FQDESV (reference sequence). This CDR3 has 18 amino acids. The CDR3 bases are TGTGCCAGCAGCCAGCCGACTAGCGGGAGACAGCTAAAATACGAGCAGTACTTC. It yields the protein CASSQPTSGRQLKYEQYF. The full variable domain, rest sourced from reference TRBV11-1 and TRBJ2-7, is EAEVAQSPRYKITEKSQAVAFWCDPISGHATLYWYRQILGQGPELLVQFQDESVVDDSQLPKDRFSAERLKGVDSTLKIQPAELGDSAMYLCASSQPTSGRQLKYEQYFGPGTRLTVT.

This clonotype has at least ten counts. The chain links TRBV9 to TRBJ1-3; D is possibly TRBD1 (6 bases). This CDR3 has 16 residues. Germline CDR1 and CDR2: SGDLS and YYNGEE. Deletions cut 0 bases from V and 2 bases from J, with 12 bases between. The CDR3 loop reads CASSVGGARTGNTIYF. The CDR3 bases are TGTGCCAGCAGCGTAGGGGGGGCCCGGACTGGAAACACCATATATTTT.

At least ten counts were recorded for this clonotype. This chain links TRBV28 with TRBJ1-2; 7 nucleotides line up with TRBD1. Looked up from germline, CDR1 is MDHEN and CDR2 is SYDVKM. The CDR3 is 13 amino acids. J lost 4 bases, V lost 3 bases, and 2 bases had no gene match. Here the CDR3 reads CASSLPGGYGYTF. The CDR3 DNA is TGTGCCAGCAGTTTGCCAGGGGGCTATGGCTACACCTTC.

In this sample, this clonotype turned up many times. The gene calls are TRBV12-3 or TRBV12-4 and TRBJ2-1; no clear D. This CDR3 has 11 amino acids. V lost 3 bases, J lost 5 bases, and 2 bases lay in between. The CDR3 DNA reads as TGTGCCAGCAGTTTGCACAATGAGCAGTTCTTC. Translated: CASSLHNEQFF.

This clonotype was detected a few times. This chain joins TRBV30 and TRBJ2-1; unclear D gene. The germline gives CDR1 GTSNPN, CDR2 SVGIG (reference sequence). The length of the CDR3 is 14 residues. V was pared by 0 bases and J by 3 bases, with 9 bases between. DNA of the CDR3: TGTGCCTGGAGTGTTATATCAAACTACAATGAGCAGTTCTTC. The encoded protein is CAWSVISNYNEQFF. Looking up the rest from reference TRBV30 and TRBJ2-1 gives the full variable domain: SQTIHQWPATLVQPVGSPLSLECTVEGTSNPNLYWYRQAAGRGLQLLFYSVGIGQISSEVPQNLSASRPQDRQFILSSKKLLLSDSGFYLCAWSVISNYNEQFFGPGTRLTVL.

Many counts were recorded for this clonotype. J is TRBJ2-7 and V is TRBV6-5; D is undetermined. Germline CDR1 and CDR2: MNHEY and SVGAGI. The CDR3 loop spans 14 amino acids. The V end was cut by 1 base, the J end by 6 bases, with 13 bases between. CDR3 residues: CASSYLTDTSEQYF. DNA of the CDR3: TGTGCCAGCAGTTACTTGACTGACACCTCCGAGCAGTACTTC.

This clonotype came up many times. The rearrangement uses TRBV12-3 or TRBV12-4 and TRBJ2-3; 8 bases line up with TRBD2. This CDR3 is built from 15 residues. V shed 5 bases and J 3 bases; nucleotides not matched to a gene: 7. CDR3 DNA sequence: TGTGCCAGCAGTCTAATAGCGGGATCGACAGATACGCAGTATTTT. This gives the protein CASSLIAGSTDTQYF.

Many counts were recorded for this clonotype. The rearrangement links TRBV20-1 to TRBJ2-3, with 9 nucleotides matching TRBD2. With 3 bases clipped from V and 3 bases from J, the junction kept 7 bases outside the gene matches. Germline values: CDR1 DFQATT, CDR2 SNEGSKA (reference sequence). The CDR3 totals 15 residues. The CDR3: CSARPGSGRTDTQYF. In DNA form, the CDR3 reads TGCAGTGCTAGGCCTGGGAGCGGGAGGACAGATACGCAGTATTTT.

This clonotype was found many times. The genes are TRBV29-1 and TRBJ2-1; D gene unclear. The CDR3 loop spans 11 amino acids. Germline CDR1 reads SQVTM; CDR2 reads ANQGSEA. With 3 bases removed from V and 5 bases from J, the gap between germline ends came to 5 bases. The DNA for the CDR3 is TGCAGCGTTGAGGTGAACAATGAGCAGTTCTTC. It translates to CSVEVNNEQFF.

In DNA form, the CDR3 reads TGCAGTGCCGGGGGCGGGGCGGCGATTTTAGCCAAAAACATTCAGTACTTC. It yields the protein CSAGGGAAILAKNIQYF. This sequence joins TRBV20-1 and TRBJ2-4; either TRBD1 or TRBD2 may fit D (6 bases each). Germline assignment: CDR1 DFQATT and CDR2 SNEGSKA (reference sequence). This CDR3 spans 17 amino acids. The germline V and J ends were trimmed by 6 bases and 0 bases, with 21 bases remaining between them.

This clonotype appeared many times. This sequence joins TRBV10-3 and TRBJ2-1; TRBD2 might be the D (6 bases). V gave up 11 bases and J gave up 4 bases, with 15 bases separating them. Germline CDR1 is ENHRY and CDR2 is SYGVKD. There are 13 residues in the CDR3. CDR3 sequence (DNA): TGTGCCGCCCGGGACTTAGTGTACAATGAGCAGTTCTTC. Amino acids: CAARDLVYNEQFF.

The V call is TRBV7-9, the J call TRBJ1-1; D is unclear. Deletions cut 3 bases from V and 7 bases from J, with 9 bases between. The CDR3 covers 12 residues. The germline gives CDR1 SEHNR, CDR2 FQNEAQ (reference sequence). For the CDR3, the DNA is TGTGCCAGCAGCTTTACGGGCAGTGAAGCTTTCTTT. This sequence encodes CASSFTGSEAFF.

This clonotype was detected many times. In DNA, the CDR3 is TGTGCCAGCAGTTGGGGACAGCTAACTTACAATGAGCAGTTCTTC. Residues: CASSWGQLTYNEQFF. V gene TRBV6-5 combines with J gene TRBJ2-1, with 7 positions matching TRBD1. Germline trimming cut 4 bases from V and 4 bases from J; bases unmatched to any gene: 7. CDR3 length: 15 amino acids. The germline V gene encodes CDR1 MNHEY and CDR2 SVGAGI.

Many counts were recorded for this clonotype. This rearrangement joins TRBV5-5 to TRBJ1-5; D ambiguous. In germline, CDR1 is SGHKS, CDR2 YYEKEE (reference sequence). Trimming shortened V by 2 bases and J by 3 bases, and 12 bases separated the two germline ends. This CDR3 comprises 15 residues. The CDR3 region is CASSLRDSYNQPQHF. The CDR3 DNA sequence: TGTGCCAGCAGCTTAAGGGATTCTTACAATCAGCCCCAGCATTTT. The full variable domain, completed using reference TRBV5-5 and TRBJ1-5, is DAGVTQSPTHLIKTRGQQVTLRCSPISGHKSVSWYQQVLGQGPQFIFQYYEKEERGRGNFPDRFSARQFPNYSSELNVNALLLGDSALYLCASSLRDSYNQPQHFGDGTRLSIL.

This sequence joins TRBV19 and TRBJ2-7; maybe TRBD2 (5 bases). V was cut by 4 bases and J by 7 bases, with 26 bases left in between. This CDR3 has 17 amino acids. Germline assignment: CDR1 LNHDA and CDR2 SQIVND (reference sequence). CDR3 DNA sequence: TGTGCCAGTAGTAAGCCCCGGGATGCCTCGGCTTCTAATGAGCAGTACTTC. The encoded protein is CASSKPRDASASNEQYF.

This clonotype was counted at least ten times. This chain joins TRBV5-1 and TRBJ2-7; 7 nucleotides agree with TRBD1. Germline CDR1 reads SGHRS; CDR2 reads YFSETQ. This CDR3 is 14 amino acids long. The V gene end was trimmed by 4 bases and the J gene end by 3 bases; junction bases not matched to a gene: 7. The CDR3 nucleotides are TGCGCCAGCAGCCTTGACAGGGTCAACTACGAGCAGTACTTC. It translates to CASSLDRVNYEQYF.

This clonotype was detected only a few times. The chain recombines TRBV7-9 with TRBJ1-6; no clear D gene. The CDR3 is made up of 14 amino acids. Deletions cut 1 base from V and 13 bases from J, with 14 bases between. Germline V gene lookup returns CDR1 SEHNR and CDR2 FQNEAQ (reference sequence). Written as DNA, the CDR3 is TGTGCCAGCAGCTTAGGCCCCGGCGGGTTTCCCCTCCACTTT. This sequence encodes CASSLGPGGFPLHF.

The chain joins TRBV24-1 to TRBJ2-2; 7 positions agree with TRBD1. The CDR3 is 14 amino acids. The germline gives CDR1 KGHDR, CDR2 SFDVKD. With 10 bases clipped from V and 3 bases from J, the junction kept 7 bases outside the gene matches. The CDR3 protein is CATRTGSHTGELFF. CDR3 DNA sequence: TGTGCCACAAGGACAGGCTCTCACACCGGGGAGCTGTTTTTT.

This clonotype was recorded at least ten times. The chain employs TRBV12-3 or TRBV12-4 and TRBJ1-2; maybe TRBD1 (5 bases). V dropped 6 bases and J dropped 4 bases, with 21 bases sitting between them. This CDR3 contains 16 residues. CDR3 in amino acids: CASSTTQRRGRYGYTF. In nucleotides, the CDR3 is TGTGCCAGCAGCACAACTCAGCGAAGGGGACGCTATGGCTACACCTTC.

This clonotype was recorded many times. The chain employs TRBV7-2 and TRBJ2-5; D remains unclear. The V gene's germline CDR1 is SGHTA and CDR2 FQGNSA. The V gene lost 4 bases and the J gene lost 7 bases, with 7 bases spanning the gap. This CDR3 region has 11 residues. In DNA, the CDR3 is TGTGCCAGCAGCTCAAAGGTGACCCAGTACTTC. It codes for CASSSKVTQYF.